The source of this T cell receptor (beta chain) is a study of T-cell memory formation after mild COVID-19. A few counts support this clonotype. TCRdb analysed the 5' RACE reads with MiXCR anew, one entry per CDR3 protein. The data contain about 360,000 distinct CDR3 sequences, approximately 15% of them singletons. The germline gives CDR1 MNHEY, CDR2 SMNVEV (reference sequence). The CDR3 runs to 12 residues. V dropped 4 bases and J dropped 2 bases, with 2 bases sitting between them. The TCR comes from a man younger than 30 who had mild COVID-19 (a few samples of this study predate the infection). Cell type and time point are not known. The sequenced material came from PBMCs or a T cell subset sorted from them (not recorded which). J is TRBJ1-4 and V is TRBV27; D uncertain. The CDR3 here is CASSSTNEKLFF. CDR3 bases: TGTGCCAGCAGTTCGACTAATGAAAAACTGTTTTTT.